This T cell receptor beta chain was obtained from a study of blood T cell repertoires in COVID-19. Produced via immunoSEQ multiplex PCR; TCRdb's table is partial and in-frame only. The sample has 110,000 to 150,000 clones, around four fifths seen once. The sample consisted of PBMCs or T cells enriched from blood (not recorded which). The sequence was collected from a woman in her forties who had recovered from COVID-19.

CDR3 coding DNA: TGCGCCAGCAGCTTATCGACACGGAATTCACCCCTCCACTTT. Amino acids: CASSLSTRNSPLHF. This sequence joins TRBV5-1 and TRBJ1-6; unclear D gene. CDR1 and CDR2 from the germline V gene are SGHRS and YFSETQ. Trimming removed 2 bases at V and 7 bases at J, with 10 bases between. This CDR3 comprises 14 residues.